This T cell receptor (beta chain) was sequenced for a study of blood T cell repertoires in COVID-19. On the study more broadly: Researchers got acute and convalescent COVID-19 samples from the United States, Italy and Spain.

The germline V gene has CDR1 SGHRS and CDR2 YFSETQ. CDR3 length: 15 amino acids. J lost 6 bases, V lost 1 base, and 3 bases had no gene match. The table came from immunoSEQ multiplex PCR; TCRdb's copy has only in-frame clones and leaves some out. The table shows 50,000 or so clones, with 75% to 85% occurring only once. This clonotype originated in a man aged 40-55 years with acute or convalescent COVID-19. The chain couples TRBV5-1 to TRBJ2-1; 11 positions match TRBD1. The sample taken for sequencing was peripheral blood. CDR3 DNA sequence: TGCGCCAGCAGCTTGACCGGGACAGGGGGCAATGAGCAGTTCTTC. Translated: CASSLTGTGGNEQFF.